One and the same sample provided the 17 T cell receptor beta chains below, sequenced in a study of blood T cell repertoires in COVID-19. Assay: immunoSEQ multiplex PCR; the TCRdb copy retains only in-frame clones and omits some. The sample records roughly 150,000 clones, under 85% being singletons. Sequenced material: peripheral blood. These receptors originate from a man in his 70s who had recovered from COVID-19.

The rearrangement uses TRBV5-1 and TRBJ2-1, with D tentatively TRBD1 (6 bases). The CDR3 loop spans 15 amino acids. Per the germline V gene, CDR1 is SGHRS and CDR2 is YFSETQ. V was clipped by 3 bases and J by 3 bases, with 13 bases between them. As DNA, the CDR3 is TGCGCCAGCAGCTCTCAGGGGTACGACTACAATGAGCAGTTCTTC. Translated: CASSSQGYDYNEQFF.

This chain uses TRBV29-1 with TRBJ1-2; possible D gene TRBD1, 5 bases. The CDR3 contains 14 residues. Germline-derived CDR1 and CDR2 are SQVTM and ANQGSEA. Trimming shortened V by 4 bases and J by 2 bases, and 14 bases separated the two germline ends. The CDR3 is CSVGLGVPNYGYTF. In DNA form, the CDR3 reads TGCAGCGTTGGATTAGGGGTTCCGAACTATGGCTACACCTTC.

The gene calls are TRBV2 and TRBJ2-1, with TRBD1 matching 7 bases. The J segment lost 1 base and the V segment lost 7 bases, leaving 7 bases of the junction unmatched. Germline loops: CDR1 SNHLY, CDR2 FYNNEI. CDR3 size: 15 residues. The CDR3 loop is CASKYQTGSYNEQFF. DNA for the CDR3: TGTGCCAGCAAGTATCAGACAGGGTCCTACAATGAGCAGTTCTTC.

The rearrangement links TRBV21-1 to TRBJ2-2; TRBD2 reflects the table's D call only, with no check against the DNA. TRBV21-1 is a documented pseudogene. This CDR3 is built from 15 residues. The CDR3 loop reads CASLRRRQGGGELFF. The CDR3 bases are TGTGCCAGCTTACGGAGGAGGCAGGGAGGCGGGGAGCTGTTTTTT.

The chain couples TRBV28 to TRBJ2-2; the D gene is possibly TRBD1 (6 bases). From germline, CDR1 is MDHEN and CDR2 SYDVKM. The V gene lost 8 bases and the J gene lost 7 bases, with 14 bases spanning the gap. This CDR3 is 13 amino acids long. In nucleotides, the CDR3 is TGTGCCAGCCGACAGGAGAGGATCGGGGAGCTGTTTTTT. It is translated as CASRQERIGELFF.

This clone appeared once. The V and J genes are TRBV5-4 and TRBJ1-4, with 8 bases identical to TRBD1. CDR3 size: 14 residues. CDR1 and CDR2 from the germline V gene are SGHNT and YYREEE (reference sequence). The V gene end was trimmed by 4 bases and the J gene end by 7 bases; junction bases not matched to a gene: 6. The CDR3, as DNA: TGTGCCAGCAGCGACGTACAGGGGGGTGAAAAACTGTTTTTT. It yields the protein CASSDVQGGEKLFF.

The chain recombines TRBV3-1 (or the pseudogene TRBV3-2) with TRBJ2-2; 12 nucleotides match TRBD2. Germline V gene lookup returns CDR1 LGHDT and CDR2 YNNKEL (reference sequence). The CDR3 covers 16 residues. V was pared by 3 bases and J by 6 bases, with 5 bases of the junction left unmatched. The CDR3 nucleotides read TGTGCCAGCAGCCATCCTTCTAGCGGGAGGGCCGGGGAGCTGTTTTTT. Its protein product is CASSHPSSGRAGELFF.

The CDR3 region has the DNA TGTGCCACCAGTACCGGGACAGGGCCTTCCTCTGGGGCCAACGTCCTGACTTTC. This translates into CATSTGTGPSSGANVLTF. V and J are TRBV24-1 and TRBJ2-6; TRBD1 aligns across 9 bases. V dropped 6 bases and J dropped 0; count of bases not matched to a gene: 8. The length of the CDR3 is 18 residues. Germline V gene sequence: CDR1 KGHDR, CDR2 SFDVKD.

This chain links TRBV5-1 with TRBJ2-7; 7 bases map to TRBD1. Germline lookup yields CDR1 SGHRS and CDR2 YFSETQ. CDR3 length: 14 amino acids. V lost 4 bases to trimming and J lost 3 bases; unmatched junction nucleotides: 7. In nucleotides, the CDR3 is TGCGCCAGCAGCGTGGGACAGTTGCTCTACGAGCAGTACTTC. Residues: CASSVGQLLYEQYF.

CDR3 sequence reads: CAWSVRDDQPQHF. The CDR3 DNA follows: TGTGCCTGGAGTGTACGAGATGATCAGCCCCAGCATTTT. The genes are TRBV30 and TRBJ1-5; D not resolved. The CDR3 has 13 residues. The V gene's germline CDR1 is GTSNPN and CDR2 SVGIG (reference sequence). The V and J ends lost 0 bases and 5 bases respectively, with 8 bases between them. Full variable domain (rest looked up from reference TRBV30 and TRBJ1-5): SQTIHQWPATLVQPVGSPLSLECTVEGTSNPNLYWYRQAAGRGLQLLFYSVGIGQISSEVPQNLSASRPQDRQFILSSKKLLLSDSGFYLCAWSVRDDQPQHFGDGTRLSIL.

The V and J genes are TRBV10-3 and TRBJ2-3, with 8 bases matching TRBD1. From germline, CDR1 is ENHRY and CDR2 SYGVKD. This CDR3 is 12 amino acids long. V shed 4 bases and J 6 bases; nucleotides not matched to a gene: 0. DNA of the CDR3: TGTGCCATCAGTGGACAGGGGGATACGCAGTATTTT. Its protein product is CAISGQGDTQYF.

This chain uses TRBV6-5 with TRBJ1-3; D is undetermined. This CDR3 is built from 15 residues. V was clipped by 10 bases and J by 4 bases, with 20 bases between them. Germline V gene data show CDR1 as MNHEY and CDR2 as SVGAGI. CDR3 loop: CATRPQTTGGNTIYF. CDR3 in DNA: TGTGCCACACGGCCTCAGACTACTGGAGGAAACACCATATATTTT.

The chain is built from TRBV18 and TRBJ2-1; tentatively, D is TRBD2 (6 bases). The CDR3 is 13 amino acids. Germline CDR1 and CDR2: KGHSH and LQKENI. Trimming took off 4 bases at V and 12 bases at J, with 16 bases between the two ends. The CDR3 coding sequence is TGTGCCAGCTCACGAGACCCCGCGGGAAGGCAGTTCTTC. Translating gives CASSRDPAGRQFF.

The chain joins TRBV11-2 to TRBJ2-3; 8 positions match TRBD2. CDR3 size: 13 residues. Germline CDR1 reads SGHAT; CDR2 reads FQNNGV. V shed 6 bases, J shed 1 base, and the junction held 0 bases outside the gene matches. The CDR3, as DNA: TGTGCCAGCAGGACTAGCGGCACAGATACGCAGTATTTT. Its protein is CASRTSGTDTQYF.

This clone is a singleton in its sample. The rearrangement links TRBV4-3 to TRBJ1-2, with TRBD1 matching over 8 bases. Per the germline V gene, CDR1 is LGHNA and CDR2 is YSLEER. The ends lost 3 bases at V and 3 bases at J; junction bases unmatched: 3. CDR3 length equals 14 residues. This CDR3 reads CASSQWTGHYGYTF. The CDR3 DNA is TGCGCCAGCAGCCAGTGGACAGGGCACTATGGCTACACCTTC.

The chain combines TRBV7-9 with TRBJ2-1; tentatively, D is TRBD2 (6 bases). The CDR3 extends over 12 amino acids. Per the germline V gene, CDR1 is SEHNR and CDR2 is FQNEAQ (reference sequence). With 1 base removed from V and 9 bases from J, the gap between germline ends came to 7 bases. The CDR3 loop reads CASSLVGGEQFF. CDR3 DNA sequence: TGTGCCAGCAGCTTAGTCGGGGGTGAGCAGTTCTTC.

The chain couples TRBV28 to TRBJ2-3; 12 positions match TRBD2. The CDR3 length is 16 residues. The J segment lost 6 bases and the V segment lost 4 bases, leaving 8 bases of the junction unmatched. Germline V gene sequence: CDR1 MDHEN, CDR2 SYDVKM. The CDR3 DNA reads TGTGCCAGCAGTTCTCAGGGGACTAGCGGGCTCGATACGCAGTATTTT. It specifies CASSSQGTSGLDTQYF.